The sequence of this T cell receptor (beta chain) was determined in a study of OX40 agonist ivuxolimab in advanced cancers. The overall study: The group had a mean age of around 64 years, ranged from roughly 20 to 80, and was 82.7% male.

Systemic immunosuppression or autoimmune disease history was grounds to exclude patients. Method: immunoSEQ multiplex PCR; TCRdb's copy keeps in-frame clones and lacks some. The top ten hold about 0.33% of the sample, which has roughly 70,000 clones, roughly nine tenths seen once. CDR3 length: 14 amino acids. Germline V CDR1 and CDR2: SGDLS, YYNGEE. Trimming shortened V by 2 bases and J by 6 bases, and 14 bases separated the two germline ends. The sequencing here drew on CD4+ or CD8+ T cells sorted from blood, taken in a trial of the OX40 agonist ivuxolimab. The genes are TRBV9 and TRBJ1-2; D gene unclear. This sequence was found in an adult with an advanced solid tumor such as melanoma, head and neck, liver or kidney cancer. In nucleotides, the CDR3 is TGTGCCAGCAGCGTGGACTGGGCAGCGGATGGCTACACCTTC. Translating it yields CASSVDWAADGYTF. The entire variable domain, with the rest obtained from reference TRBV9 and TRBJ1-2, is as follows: DSGVTQTPKHLITATGQRVTLRCSPRSGDLSVYWYQQSLDQGLQFLIQYYNGEERAKGNILERFSAQQFPDLHSELNLSSLELGDSALYFCASSVDWAADGYTFGSGTRLTVV.